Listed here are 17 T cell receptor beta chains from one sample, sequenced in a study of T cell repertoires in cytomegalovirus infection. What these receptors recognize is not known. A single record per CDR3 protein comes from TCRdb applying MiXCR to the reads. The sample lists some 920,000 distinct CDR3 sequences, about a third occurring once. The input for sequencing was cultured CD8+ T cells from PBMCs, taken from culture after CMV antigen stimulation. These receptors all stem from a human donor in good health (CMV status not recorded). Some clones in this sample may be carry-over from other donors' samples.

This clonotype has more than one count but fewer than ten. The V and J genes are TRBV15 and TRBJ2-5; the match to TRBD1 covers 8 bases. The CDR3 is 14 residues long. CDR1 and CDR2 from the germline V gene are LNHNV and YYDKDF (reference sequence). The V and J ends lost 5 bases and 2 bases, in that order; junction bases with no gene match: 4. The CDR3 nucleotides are TGTGCCACCAGCTCCGGACAGGGTCAAGAGACCCAGTACTTC. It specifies CATSSGQGQETQYF.

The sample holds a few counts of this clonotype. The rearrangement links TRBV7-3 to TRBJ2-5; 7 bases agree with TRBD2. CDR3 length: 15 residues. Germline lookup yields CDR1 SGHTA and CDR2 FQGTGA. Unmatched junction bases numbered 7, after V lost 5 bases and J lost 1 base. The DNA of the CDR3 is TGTGCCAGCAGCCGGACTAGGGCAGCCCAAGAGACCCAGTACTTC. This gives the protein CASSRTRAAQETQYF. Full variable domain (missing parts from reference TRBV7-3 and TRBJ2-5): GAGVSQTPSNKVTEKGKYVELRCDPISGHTALYWYRQSLGQGPEFLIYFQGTGAADDSGLPNDRFFAVRPEGSVSTLKIQRTERGDSAVYLCASSRTRAAQETQYFGPGTRLLVL.

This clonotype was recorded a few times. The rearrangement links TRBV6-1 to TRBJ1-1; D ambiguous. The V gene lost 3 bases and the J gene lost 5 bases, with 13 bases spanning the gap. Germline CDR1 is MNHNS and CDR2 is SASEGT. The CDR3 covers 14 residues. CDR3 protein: CASSEERVGTEAFF. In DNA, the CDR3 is TGTGCCAGCAGTGAGGAGAGGGTGGGGACTGAAGCTTTCTTT.

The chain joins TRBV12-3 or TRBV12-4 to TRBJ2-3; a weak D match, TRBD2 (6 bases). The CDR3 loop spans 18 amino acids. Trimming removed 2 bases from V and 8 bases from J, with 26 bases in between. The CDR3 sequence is CASSLIRGSGLGEGTQYF. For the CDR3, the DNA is TGTGCCAGCAGTTTAATCCGGGGGAGTGGGCTAGGTGAAGGTACGCAGTATTTT.

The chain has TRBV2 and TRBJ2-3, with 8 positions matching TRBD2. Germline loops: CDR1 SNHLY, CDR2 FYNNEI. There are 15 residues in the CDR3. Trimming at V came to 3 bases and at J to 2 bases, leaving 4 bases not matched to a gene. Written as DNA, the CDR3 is TGTGCCAGCAGTGATAGCGGGGCGACCACAGATACGCAGTATTTT. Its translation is CASSDSGATTDTQYF.

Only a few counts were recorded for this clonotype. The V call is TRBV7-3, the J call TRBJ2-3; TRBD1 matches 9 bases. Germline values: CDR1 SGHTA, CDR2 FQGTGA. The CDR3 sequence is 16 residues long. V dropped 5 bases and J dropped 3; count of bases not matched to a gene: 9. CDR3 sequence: CASSDTGGLGTDTQYF. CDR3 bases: TGTGCCAGCAGCGACACAGGGGGCCTAGGTACAGATACGCAGTATTTT. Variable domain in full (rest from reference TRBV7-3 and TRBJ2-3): GAGVSQTPSNKVTEKGKYVELRCDPISGHTALYWYRQSLGQGPEFLIYFQGTGAADDSGLPNDRFFAVRPEGSVSTLKIQRTERGDSAVYLCASSDTGGLGTDTQYFGPGTRLTVL.

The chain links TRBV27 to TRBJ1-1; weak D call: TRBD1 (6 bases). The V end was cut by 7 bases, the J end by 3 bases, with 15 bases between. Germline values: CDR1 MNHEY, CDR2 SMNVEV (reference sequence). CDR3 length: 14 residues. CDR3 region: CASTLRGGHTEAFF. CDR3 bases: TGTGCCAGCACCCTTCGGGGGGGGCACACTGAAGCTTTCTTT.

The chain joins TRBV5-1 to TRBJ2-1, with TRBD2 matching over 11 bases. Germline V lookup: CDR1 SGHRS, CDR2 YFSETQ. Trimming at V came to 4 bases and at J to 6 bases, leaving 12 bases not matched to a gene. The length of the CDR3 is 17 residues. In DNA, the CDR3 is TGCGCCAGCAGCCTGAGGCTTAGCGGGGGGGCCGGCAATGAGCAGTTCTTC. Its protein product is CASSLRLSGGAGNEQFF.

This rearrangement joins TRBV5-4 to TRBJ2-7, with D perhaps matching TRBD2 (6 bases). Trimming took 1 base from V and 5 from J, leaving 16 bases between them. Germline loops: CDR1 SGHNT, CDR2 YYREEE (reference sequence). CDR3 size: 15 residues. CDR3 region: CASSLKDGLLNEQYF. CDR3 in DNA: TGTGCCAGCAGCTTGAAAGATGGACTATTGAACGAGCAGTACTTC.

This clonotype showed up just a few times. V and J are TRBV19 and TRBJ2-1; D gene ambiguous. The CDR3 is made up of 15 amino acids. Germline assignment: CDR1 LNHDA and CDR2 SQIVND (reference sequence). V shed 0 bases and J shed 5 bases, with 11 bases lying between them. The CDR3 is CASSIDLFSNNEQFF. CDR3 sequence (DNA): TGTGCCAGTAGTATAGATTTGTTCTCGAACAATGAGCAGTTCTTC.

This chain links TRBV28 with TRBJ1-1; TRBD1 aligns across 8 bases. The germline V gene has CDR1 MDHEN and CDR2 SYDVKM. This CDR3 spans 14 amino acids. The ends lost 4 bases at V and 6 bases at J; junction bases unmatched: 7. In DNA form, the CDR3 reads TGTGCCAGCAGTTACATGACAGGGGAACCTGAAGCTTTCTTT. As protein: CASSYMTGEPEAFF.

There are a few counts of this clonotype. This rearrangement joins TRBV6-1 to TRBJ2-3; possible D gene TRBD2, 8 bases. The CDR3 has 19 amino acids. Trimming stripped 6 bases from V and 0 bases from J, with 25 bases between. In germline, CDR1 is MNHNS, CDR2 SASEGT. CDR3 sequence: CASSDRDHRGGPSTDTQYF. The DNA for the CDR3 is TGTGCCAGCAGCGACAGGGACCACCGGGGGGGGCCCAGCACAGATACGCAGTATTTT.

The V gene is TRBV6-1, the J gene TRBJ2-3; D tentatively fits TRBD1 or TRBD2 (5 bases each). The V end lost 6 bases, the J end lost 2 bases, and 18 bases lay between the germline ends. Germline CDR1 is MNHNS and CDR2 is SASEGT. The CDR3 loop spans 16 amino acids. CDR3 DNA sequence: TGTGCCAGCAGGGGACGGATCCTCTCTGACACAGATACGCAGTATTTT. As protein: CASRGRILSDTDTQYF.

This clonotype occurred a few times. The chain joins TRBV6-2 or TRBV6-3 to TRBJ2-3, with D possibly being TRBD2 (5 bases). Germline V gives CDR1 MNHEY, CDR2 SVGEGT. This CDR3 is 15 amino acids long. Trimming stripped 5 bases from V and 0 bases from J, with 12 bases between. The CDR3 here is CASSKLVASTDTQYF. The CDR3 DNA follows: TGTGCCAGCAGTAAACTAGTGGCCAGCACAGATACGCAGTATTTT.

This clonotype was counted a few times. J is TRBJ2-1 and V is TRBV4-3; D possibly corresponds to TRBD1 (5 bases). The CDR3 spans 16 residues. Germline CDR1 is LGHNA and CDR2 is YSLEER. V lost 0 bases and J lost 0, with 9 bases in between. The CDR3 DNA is TGCGCCAGCAGCCAAGATCACAGGAGCTCCTACAATGAGCAGTTCTTC. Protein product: CASSQDHRSSYNEQFF.

The CDR3 sequence: CASIQAGLAGVGETQYF. CDR3 DNA sequence: TGTGCCAGCATCCAAGCGGGACTAGCGGGGGTCGGGGAGACCCAGTACTTC. The V and J genes are TRBV7-8 and TRBJ2-5; TRBD2 aligns across 14 bases. The V and J ends lost 7 bases and 5 bases, in that order; junction bases with no gene match: 12. The germline gives CDR1 SGHVS, CDR2 FQNEAQ. The CDR3 runs to 17 residues.

Here the CDR3 reads CSARPFRDRGETQYF. The CDR3 nucleotides are TGCAGTGCTAGACCCTTTCGGGACAGGGGTGAGACCCAGTACTTC. The chain employs TRBV20-1 and TRBJ2-5; TRBD1 matches 10 bases. The germline CDR1 and CDR2 sequences are DFQATT and SNEGSKA (reference sequence). V shed 2 bases and J 5 bases; nucleotides not matched to a gene: 8. This CDR3 has 15 amino acids.